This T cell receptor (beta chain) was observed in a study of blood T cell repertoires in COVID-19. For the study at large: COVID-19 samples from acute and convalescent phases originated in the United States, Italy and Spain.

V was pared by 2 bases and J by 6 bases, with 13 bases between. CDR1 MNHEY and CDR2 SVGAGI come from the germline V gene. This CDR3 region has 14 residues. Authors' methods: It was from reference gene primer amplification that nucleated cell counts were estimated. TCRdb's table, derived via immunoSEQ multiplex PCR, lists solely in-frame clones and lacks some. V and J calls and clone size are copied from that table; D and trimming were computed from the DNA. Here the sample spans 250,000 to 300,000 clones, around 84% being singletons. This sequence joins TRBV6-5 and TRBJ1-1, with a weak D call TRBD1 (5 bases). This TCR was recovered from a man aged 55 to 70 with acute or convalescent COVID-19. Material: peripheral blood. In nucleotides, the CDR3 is TGTGCCAGCAGTTACCGCTCGGGGGAGGCTGAAGCTTTCTTT. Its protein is CASSYRSGEAEAFF.